This T cell receptor beta chain appears in the sequencing data of a study of T cells expressing NK-cell markers (dated by TCRdb to between 2020 and 2021). At the level of the whole study: Roughly 8 donors provided sorted CD3+CD56+NKG2C+, CD3+CD56+NKG2C- and CD3+CD56-NKG2C+ T-cell subsets, whose TCR beta-chain repertoires were profiled. Illumina HiSeq 2000/2500, MiSeq or NextSeq was used to sequence libraries as 2 x 150 bp reads. The eight sequenced donors were randomly selected healthy volunteers, three men and five women. Among the eight sequenced donors, seven were HCMV-seropositive and one was HCMV-seronegative.

As to this clonotype: The antigen it binds to is not known.

Sequencing used an Illumina HiSeq 2000. 5'RACE template switching, by which a universal primer site and unique molecular identifiers were added, was used to make TCR beta cDNA libraries. cDNA synthesis was primed from the TCR beta constant segment, followed by two successive PCR amplification steps. In the original analysis: Reads were demultiplexed and grouped by UMI with MIGEC, and clonotypes were assembled and quantified with MiTCR. To remove erroneous sequences, TCR cDNA sequences were retained only when supported by two or more reads. The tcR package was used for downstream repertoire analysis, with clonotypes matched between fractions based on CDR3 nucleotide sequence plus V segment. Antigen specificity was annotated against VDJdb with VDJmatch, allowing one amino acid substitution in CDR3. TCRdb reprocessed the reads; each CDR3 protein sequence makes one entry, and DNA is unavailable. Clone size and V and J calls follow TCRdb, not the original study. The sample's table lists a count of a few hundred thousand distinct CDR3 sequences. Around 4.9% of the sample comes from the top ten.

What the work shows at the level of the full study, not this receptor alone: It remained unclear whether the expanded NKG2C-expressing T cell clones were specific for HCMV antigens. In six donors, the dominant CD3+CD56+NKG2C+ clonotypes ranked among the top 10 CD8+ clonotypes, making up about 1.0-7.5% of CD8+ T cells. Those dominant clonotypes were again the most abundant among CD3+CD56-NKG2C+ cells in a few donors, at roughly 25-60.1%.

HCMV serostatus was determined by detecting HCMV-specific IgG in serum with a commercial ELISA kit. Ficoll density gradient centrifugation was used to isolate peripheral blood mononuclear cells from blood. The CDR3, from cysteine to phenylalanine, totals 14 residues. DNA for this receptor is not on file. For CDR1 and CDR2, the germline V gene (reference sequence) lists MNHEY and SMNVEV. The sequence derives from a man aged 18 to 70 in good health. Sequenced: blood T cells: a sorted CD56 or NKG2C T cell subset, CD4+ or CD8+ T cells, or bulk PBMC T cells (not recorded which). In this chain, TRBV27 is recombined with TRBJ2-1; TCRdb's D call, TRBD1, is unchecked because there is no DNA. CDR3 region: CASSLGYRGGEQFF.